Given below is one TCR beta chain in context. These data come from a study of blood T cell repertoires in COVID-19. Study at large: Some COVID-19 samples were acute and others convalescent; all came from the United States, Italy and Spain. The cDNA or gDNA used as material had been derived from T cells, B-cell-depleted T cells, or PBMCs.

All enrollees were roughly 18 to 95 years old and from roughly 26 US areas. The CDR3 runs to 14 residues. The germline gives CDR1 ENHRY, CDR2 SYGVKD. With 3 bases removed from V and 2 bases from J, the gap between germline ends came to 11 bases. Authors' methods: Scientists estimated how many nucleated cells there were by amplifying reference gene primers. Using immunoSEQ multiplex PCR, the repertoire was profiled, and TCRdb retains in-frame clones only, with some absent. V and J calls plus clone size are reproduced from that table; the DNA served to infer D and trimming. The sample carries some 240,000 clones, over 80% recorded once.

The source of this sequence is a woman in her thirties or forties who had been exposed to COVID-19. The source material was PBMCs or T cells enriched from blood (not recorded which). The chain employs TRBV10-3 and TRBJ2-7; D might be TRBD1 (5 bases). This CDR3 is CAISDPGSTYEQYV. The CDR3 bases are TGTGCCATCAGTGACCCAGGGTCCACCTACGAGCAGTACGTC.